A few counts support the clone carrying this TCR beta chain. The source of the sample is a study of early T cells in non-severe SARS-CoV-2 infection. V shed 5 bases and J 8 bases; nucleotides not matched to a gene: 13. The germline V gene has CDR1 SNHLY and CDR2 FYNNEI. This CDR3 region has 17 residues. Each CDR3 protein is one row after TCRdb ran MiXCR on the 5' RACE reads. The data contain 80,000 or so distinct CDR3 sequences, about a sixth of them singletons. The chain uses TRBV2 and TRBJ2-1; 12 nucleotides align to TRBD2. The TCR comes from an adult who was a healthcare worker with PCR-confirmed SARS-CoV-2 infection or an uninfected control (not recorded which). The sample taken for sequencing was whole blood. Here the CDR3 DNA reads TGTGCCAGCAGTCCAAGACTAGCGGGGGCGAATACCGATGAGCAGTTCTTC. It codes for CASSPRLAGANTDEQFF.